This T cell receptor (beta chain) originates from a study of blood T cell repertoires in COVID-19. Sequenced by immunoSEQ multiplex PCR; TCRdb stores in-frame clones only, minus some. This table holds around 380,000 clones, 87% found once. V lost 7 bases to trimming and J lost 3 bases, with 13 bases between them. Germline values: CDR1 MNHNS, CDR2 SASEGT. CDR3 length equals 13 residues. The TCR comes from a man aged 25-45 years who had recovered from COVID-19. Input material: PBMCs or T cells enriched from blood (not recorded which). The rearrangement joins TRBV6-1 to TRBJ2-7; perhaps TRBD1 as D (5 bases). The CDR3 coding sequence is TGTGCCAGCACCCCCCGACAGATCTACGAGCAGTACTTC. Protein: CASTPRQIYEQYF.